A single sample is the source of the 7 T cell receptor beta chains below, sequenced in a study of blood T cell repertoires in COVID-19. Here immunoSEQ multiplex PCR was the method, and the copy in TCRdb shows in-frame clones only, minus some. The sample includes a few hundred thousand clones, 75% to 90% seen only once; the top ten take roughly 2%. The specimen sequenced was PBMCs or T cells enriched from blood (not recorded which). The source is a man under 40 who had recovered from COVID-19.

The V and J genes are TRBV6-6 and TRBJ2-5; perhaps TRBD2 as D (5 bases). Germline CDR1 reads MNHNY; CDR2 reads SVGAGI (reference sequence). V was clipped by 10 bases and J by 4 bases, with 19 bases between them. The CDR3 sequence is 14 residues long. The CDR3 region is CANSAGFTGETQYF. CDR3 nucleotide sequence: TGTGCCAACTCGGCGGGTTTTACCGGAGAGACCCAGTACTTC.

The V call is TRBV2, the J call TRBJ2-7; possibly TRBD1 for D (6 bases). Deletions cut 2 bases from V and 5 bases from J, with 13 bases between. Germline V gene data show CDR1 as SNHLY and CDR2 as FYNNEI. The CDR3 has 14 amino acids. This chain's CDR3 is CASSESWGLNEQYF. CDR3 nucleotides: TGTGCCAGCAGTGAATCTTGGGGGCTGAACGAGCAGTACTTC.

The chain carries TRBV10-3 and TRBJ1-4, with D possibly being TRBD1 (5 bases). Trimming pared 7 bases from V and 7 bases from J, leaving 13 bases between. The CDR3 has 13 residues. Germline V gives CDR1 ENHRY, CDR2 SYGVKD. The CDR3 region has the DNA TGTGCCATCACCCCGGGGGGGGGTGAAAAACTGTTTTTT. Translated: CAITPGGGEKLFF.

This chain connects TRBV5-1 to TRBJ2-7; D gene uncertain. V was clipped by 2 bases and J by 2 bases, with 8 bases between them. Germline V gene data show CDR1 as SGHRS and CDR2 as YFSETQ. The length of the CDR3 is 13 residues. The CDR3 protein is CASSFYSAYEQYF. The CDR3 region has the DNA TGCGCCAGCAGCTTTTACAGTGCCTACGAGCAGTACTTC.

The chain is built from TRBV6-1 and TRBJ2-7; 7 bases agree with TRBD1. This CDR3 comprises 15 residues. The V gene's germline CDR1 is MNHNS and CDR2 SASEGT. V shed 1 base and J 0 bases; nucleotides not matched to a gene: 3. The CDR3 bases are TGTGCCAGCAGTGAAGTATGGGACAGCTCCTACGAGCAGTACTTC. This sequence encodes CASSEVWDSSYEQYF.

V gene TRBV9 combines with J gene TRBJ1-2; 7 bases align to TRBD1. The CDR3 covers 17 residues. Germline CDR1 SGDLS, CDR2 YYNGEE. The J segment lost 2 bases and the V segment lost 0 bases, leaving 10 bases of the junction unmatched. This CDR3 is CASSVATGVGSNYGYTF. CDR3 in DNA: TGTGCCAGCAGCGTAGCTACAGGGGTCGGTTCAAACTATGGCTACACCTTC.

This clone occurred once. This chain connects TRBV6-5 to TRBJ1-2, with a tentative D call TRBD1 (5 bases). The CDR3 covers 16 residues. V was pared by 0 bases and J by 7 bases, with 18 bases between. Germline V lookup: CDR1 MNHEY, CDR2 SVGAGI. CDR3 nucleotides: TGTGCCAGCAGTTACTCTTCAACGACAGCTTTAACTGGCTACACCTTC. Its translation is CASSYSSTTALTGYTF.